This passage covers 10 T cell receptor beta chains from one sample sequenced in a study of cytomegalovirus exposure and HLA in healthy donors. PCR amplification relied on 60 Vbeta primers (plus 13 Jbeta primers). Only in-frame clones appear in the TCRdb table, and some are missing; sequencing was by immunoSEQ multiplex PCR. This sample has 150,000 or so clones, with approximately 82% found just once. Sequencing used PBMCs. Receptors originate from a female donor in good health and CMV-seronegative.

The genes are TRBV6-5 and TRBJ1-2, with 11 bases matching TRBD1. The trim removed 5 bases at V and 7 bases at J, leaving 6 bases unmatched. Germline assignment: CDR1 MNHEY and CDR2 SVGAGI. There are 14 residues in the CDR3. The CDR3 DNA reads as TGTGCCAGCAGTCGGACAGGGGGCCGGCTTGGCTACACCTTC. Translating gives CASSRTGGRLGYTF.

The chain employs TRBV19 and TRBJ1-2, with D perhaps TRBD1 (6 bases). The length of the CDR3 is 13 residues. Trimming took 2 bases from V and 6 from J, leaving 10 bases between them. The germline V gene encodes CDR1 LNHDA and CDR2 SQIVND (reference sequence). The CDR3 DNA reads as TGTGCCAGTAGTATAAGCAGGGGCGATGGCTACACCTTC. Its protein is CASSISRGDGYTF.

This clone was recorded only once. This chain joins TRBV5-6 and TRBJ1-2, with 9 bases fitting TRBD1. Germline loops: CDR1 SGHDT, CDR2 YYEEEE. The CDR3 covers 16 residues. After removal of 2 bases from V and 7 bases from J, the junction contained 12 bases not matched to a gene. CDR3 bases: TGTGCCAGCAGCTTACCGGGACAGGGCGCCGGTTTTGGCTACACCTTC. Amino acid sequence: CASSLPGQGAGFGYTF. Using reference TRBV5-6 and TRBJ1-2 for the parts outside the CDR3, the full variable domain is DAGVTQSPTHLIKTRGQQVTLRCSPKSGHDTVSWYQQALGQGPQFIFQYYEEEERQRGNFPDRFSGHQFPNYSSELNVNALLLGDSALYLCASSLPGQGAGFGYTFGSGTRLTVV.

The chain combines TRBV5-1 with TRBJ1-3; 8 bases are a match to TRBD1. After removal of 4 bases from V and 2 bases from J, the junction contained 5 bases not matched to a gene. The CDR3 has 15 residues. Germline lookup yields CDR1 SGHRS and CDR2 YFSETQ. CDR3 coding DNA: TGCGCCAGCAGCGCCCCAGGGGGCCCTGGAAACACCATATATTTT. Its translation is CASSAPGGPGNTIYF.

The V and J genes are TRBV5-1 and TRBJ2-7; no reliable D call. The CDR3 covers 15 residues. Deletions cut 0 bases from V and 2 bases from J, with 12 bases between. The germline V gene encodes CDR1 SGHRS and CDR2 YFSETQ. CDR3 coding DNA: TGCGCCAGCAGCTTGGGGCAGGCACCAACCTACGAGCAGTACTTC. It codes for CASSLGQAPTYEQYF.

The J gene is TRBJ2-7, the V gene TRBV7-9; 9 nucleotides match TRBD1. The CDR3 has 14 amino acids. Germline CDR1 reads SEHNR; CDR2 reads FQNEAQ (reference sequence). With 1 base clipped from V and 5 bases from J, the junction kept 3 bases outside the gene matches. CDR3 sequence (DNA): TGTGCCAGCAGCTTAGGACAGGGGGGTAACGAGCAGTACTTC. It encodes CASSLGQGGNEQYF.

This clone was recorded only once. V gene TRBV29-1 combines with J gene TRBJ2-7, with 14 bases lining up with TRBD2. Germline V gene lookup returns CDR1 SQVTM and CDR2 ANQGSEA. The CDR3 runs to 14 residues. Trimming cost V 4 bases and J 3 bases; bases outside gene matches: 2. As DNA, the CDR3 is TGCAGCGTTGCCGGGACTAGCGGGAGCTACGAGCAGTACTTC. Translated, it gives CSVAGTSGSYEQYF.

This chain joins TRBV6-6 and TRBJ1-1; tentatively, D is TRBD1 (5 bases). The CDR3 loop spans 13 amino acids. V lost 2 bases and J lost 8, with 12 bases in between. CDR1 and CDR2 from the germline V gene are MNHNY and SVGAGI (reference sequence). The CDR3 reads CASSYILEGEAFF. DNA for the CDR3: TGTGCCAGCAGTTACATTCTGGAGGGGGAAGCTTTCTTT.

This rearrangement joins TRBV29-1 to TRBJ1-2; D not resolved. Trimming stripped 7 bases from V and 0 bases from J, with 9 bases between. Germline CDR1 is SQVTM and CDR2 is ANQGSEA. The CDR3 has 12 amino acids. CDR3 coding DNA: TGCAGCGCCGCCGGGGCTAACTATGGCTACACCTTC. Protein: CSAAGANYGYTF. Drawing the rest from reference TRBV29-1 and TRBJ1-2, the complete variable domain is SAVISQKPSRDICQRGTSLTIQCQVDSQVTMMFWYRQQPGQSLTLIATANQGSEATYESGFVIDKFPISRPNLTFSTLTVSNMSPEDSSIYLCSAAGANYGYTFGSGTRLTVV.

This sequence joins TRBV11-3 and TRBJ2-7; D uncertain. V lost 5 bases, J lost 2 bases, and 10 bases lay in between. The CDR3 extends over 13 amino acids. Germline V CDR1 and CDR2: SGHNT, YENEEA. In DNA form, the CDR3 reads TGTGCCAGCAGCCCCCAGGAACCCTACGAGCAGTACTTC. Translated: CASSPQEPYEQYF.